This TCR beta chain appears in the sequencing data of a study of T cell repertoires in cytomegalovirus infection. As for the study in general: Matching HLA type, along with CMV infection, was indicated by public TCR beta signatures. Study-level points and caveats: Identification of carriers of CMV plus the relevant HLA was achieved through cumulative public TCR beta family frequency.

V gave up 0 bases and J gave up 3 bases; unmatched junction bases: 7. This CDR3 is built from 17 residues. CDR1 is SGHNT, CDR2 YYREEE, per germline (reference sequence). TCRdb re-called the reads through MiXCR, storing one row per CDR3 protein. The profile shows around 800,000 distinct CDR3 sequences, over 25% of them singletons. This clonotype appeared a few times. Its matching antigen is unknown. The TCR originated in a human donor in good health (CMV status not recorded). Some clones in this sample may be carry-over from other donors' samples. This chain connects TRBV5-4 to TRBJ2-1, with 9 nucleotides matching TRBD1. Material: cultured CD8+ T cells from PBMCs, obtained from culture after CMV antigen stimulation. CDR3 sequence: CASSLGEGTGIYNEQFF. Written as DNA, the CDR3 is TGTGCCAGCAGCTTGGGGGAAGGGACAGGGATCTACAATGAGCAGTTCTTC.